Following are 27 T cell receptor beta chains from one sample sequenced in a study of spatial heterogeneity in lung cancer. The time point was: sample taken at primary tumor resection. Whole RNA from tumor, nontumor lung or frozen PBMC was sequenced unsorted. TCRdb itself ran the 5' RACE reads through MiXCR, one entry per CDR3 protein. This table holds about 13,000 distinct CDR3 sequences, around 5% found once. Here the sequenced sample was lung tumor tissue, taken at surgery. The receptor set was obtained from a human donor with early-stage non-small cell lung cancer.

This clonotype was recorded at least ten times. This beta chain was picked up by a library intended for alpha chains and is off target, so its count carries little meaning. The chain couples TRBV12-3 or TRBV12-4 to TRBJ1-1; D gene unclear. V was clipped by 6 bases and J by 4 bases, with 12 bases between them. CDR3 size: 13 residues. The CDR3 here is CASSSGPGTEAFF. CDR3 nucleotides: TGTGCCAGCAGCTCCGGACCCGGCACTGAAGCTTTCTTT.

This clonotype was observed at least ten times. The library was prepared for alpha chains; this beta chain is a stray read, so its frequency means little. The gene calls are TRBV7-2 and TRBJ1-2; 9 positions match TRBD1. J lost 4 bases, V lost 5 bases, and 8 bases had no gene match. In germline, CDR1 is SGHTA, CDR2 FQGNSA. The CDR3 covers 15 residues. The CDR3 DNA follows: TGTGCCAGCAGCCAACGGACAGGGGATGGCTATGGCTACACCTTC. This translates into CASSQRTGDGYGYTF.

There are many counts of this clonotype. This beta chain appears as a stray read in a library generated for alpha chains; its size is not informative. V and J are TRBV20-1 and TRBJ2-2; 8 bases agree with TRBD2. CDR1 is DFQATT, CDR2 SNEGSKA, per germline (reference sequence). CDR3 size: 16 residues. Trimming took 0 bases from V and 7 from J; bases not matched to a gene: 10. The DNA of the CDR3 is TGCAGTGCTAGAGATCTAGCGGGCGTCTCTTACGGGGAGCTGTTTTTT. Protein product: CSARDLAGVSYGELFF.

This clonotype was seen many times. This beta chain came through as a stray read in a library set up for alpha chains, and its size says little. This chain links TRBV7-3 with TRBJ2-5, with 11 bases aligning to TRBD1. The CDR3 length is 16 residues. Germline assignment: CDR1 SGHTA and CDR2 FQGTGA. V shed 5 bases and J 2 bases; nucleotides not matched to a gene: 7. The CDR3 protein is CASSLGQGGGQETQYF. CDR3 nucleotide sequence: TGTGCCAGCAGCCTGGGACAGGGGGGAGGTCAAGAGACCCAGTACTTC.

In its sample, this clonotype was seen many times. Because the library targeted alpha chains, this beta chain is an off-target read whose size means little. The gene calls are TRBV5-1 and TRBJ1-2; D might be TRBD1 (5 bases). Looked up from germline, CDR1 is SGHRS and CDR2 is YFSETQ. Trimming removed 4 bases from V and 5 bases from J, with 18 bases in between. This CDR3 has 15 amino acids. This CDR3 is CASSPGSDARYGYTF. The CDR3 DNA reads TGCGCCAGCAGCCCAGGGTCGGATGCTCGGTATGGCTACACCTTC. Based on the CDR3 plus reference TRBV5-1 and TRBJ1-2, the full variable domain is KAGVTQTPRYLIKTRGQQVTLSCSPISGHRSVSWYQQTPGQGLQFLFEYFSETQRNKGNFPGRFSGRQFSNSRSEMNVSTLELGDSALYLCASSPGSDARYGYTFGSGTRLTVV.

Worth noting for this clonotype: Within a library made for alpha chains, this beta chain is off target, and its count is uninformative. The chain couples TRBV27 to TRBJ1-2; 8 positions agree with TRBD1. CDR3 length equals 13 residues. Germline CDR1 MNHEY, CDR2 SMNVEV (reference sequence). The ends lost 10 bases at V and 8 bases at J; junction bases unmatched: 12. For the CDR3, the DNA is TGTGCCATCATGGACAGGGAAGTTCGGGGCTACACCTTC. Its protein is CAIMDREVRGYTF.

In its sample, this clonotype was seen many times. This beta chain lies outside the target of a library built for alpha chains; its clone size means little. The chain employs TRBV7-6 and TRBJ1-1; D gene ambiguous. The CDR3 is 16 residues long. From germline, CDR1 is SGHVS and CDR2 FNYEAQ. V lost 1 base and J 3 bases, leaving 15 bases between the germline ends. This chain's CDR3 is CASSLVGGWVDTEAFF. Here the CDR3 DNA reads TGTGCCAGCAGCTTAGTTGGCGGGTGGGTGGACACTGAAGCTTTCTTT.

This clonotype appeared many times. This beta chain is a stray sequence in a library constructed for alpha chains; its clone size is not meaningful. This sequence joins TRBV7-9 and TRBJ1-1; D is possibly TRBD1 (5 bases). V lost 8 bases, J lost 3 bases, and 16 bases lay in between. The CDR3 totals 14 residues. The germline gives CDR1 SEHNR, CDR2 FQNEAQ (reference sequence). The CDR3 loop reads CASHMGVPDTEAFF. CDR3 DNA: TGTGCCAGCCATATGGGGGTCCCTGACACTGAAGCTTTCTTT.

A note on this clonotype: The library was prepared for alpha chains; this beta chain is a stray read, so its frequency means little. The J gene is TRBJ2-7, the V gene TRBV6-6; D is unresolved. The CDR3 length is 13 residues. In germline, CDR1 is MNHNY, CDR2 SVGAGI (reference sequence). Trimming left V 4 bases short and J 5 bases short, with 12 bases between. The chain's CDR3 is CASSLEGLDEQYV. The CDR3 DNA reads TGTGCCAGCAGTTTGGAAGGCTTAGACGAGCAGTACGTC.

This clonotype was detected a few times. As an off-target read in a library built for alpha chains, this beta chain has a frequency of little significance. The V call is TRBV7-2, the J call TRBJ1-1; 9 nucleotides match TRBD1. The CDR3 runs 15 residues. J lost 5 bases, V lost 1 base, and 5 bases had no gene match. CDR1 is SGHTA, CDR2 FQGNSA, per germline. CDR3 loop: CASSLVTGGWTEAFF. DNA of the CDR3: TGTGCCAGCAGCTTAGTCACAGGGGGCTGGACTGAAGCTTTCTTT.

This clonotype showed up many times. The library was built for alpha chains, so this beta chain is an off-target read and its size means little. This chain uses TRBV11-2 with TRBJ1-2; tentative D call: TRBD1 (6 bases). Germline V lookup: CDR1 SGHAT, CDR2 FQNNGV. The CDR3 is 14 residues long. Deletions cut 3 bases from V and 8 bases from J, with 16 bases between. In DNA, the CDR3 is TGTGCCAGCAGCTTCCTAGGGGGGGCTGGAGGCTACACCTTC. Encoded protein: CASSFLGGAGGYTF. The entire variable domain, with the rest obtained from reference TRBV11-2 and TRBJ1-2, is as follows: EAGVAQSPRYKIIEKRQSVAFWCNPISGHATLYWYQQILGQGPKLLIQFQNNGVVDDSQLPKDRFSAERLKGVDSTLKIQPAKLEDSAVYLCASSFLGGAGGYTFGSGTRLTVV.

This clonotype is medium-sized (0.01 to 0.1%) within its sample. This beta chain is a stray sequence in a library constructed for alpha chains; its clone size is not meaningful. The rearrangement links TRBV20-1 to TRBJ1-1; D is unresolved. Trimming cost V 6 bases and J 4 bases, with 12 bases left between them. Germline V gene sequence: CDR1 DFQATT, CDR2 SNEGSKA (reference sequence). This CDR3 has 12 residues. CDR3 nucleotide sequence: TGCAGTGCAAAAGGAGGGTCCACTGAAGCTTTCTTT. It encodes CSAKGGSTEAFF.

Many counts were recorded for this clonotype. Little can be read into the size of this beta chain, an off-target read in a library designed for alpha chains. The V and J genes are TRBV6-5 and TRBJ2-7; 9 nucleotides align to TRBD2. After removal of 0 bases from V and 12 bases from J, the junction contained 6 bases not matched to a gene. Germline V gene data show CDR1 as MNHEY and CDR2 as SVGAGI. The CDR3 covers 13 residues. The CDR3 spells CASSYSPSGALYF. CDR3 bases: TGTGCCAGCAGTTACTCGCCTAGCGGGGCCCTGTACTTC.

This clonotype came up many times. As an off-target read in a library built for alpha chains, this beta chain has a frequency of little significance. The chain uses TRBV9 and TRBJ2-1; 7 bases are shared with TRBD2. The CDR3 has 14 residues. The germline V gene encodes CDR1 SGDLS and CDR2 YYNGEE. V lost 7 bases to trimming and J lost 0 bases; unmatched junction nucleotides: 4. The CDR3, as DNA: TGTGCCAGCGCGGGCGGGAGCTCCTACAATGAGCAGTTCTTC. Amino acids: CASAGGSSYNEQFF.

A few counts support this clonotype. Because the library targeted alpha chains, this beta chain is an off-target read whose size means little. V usage is TRBV7-2 and J usage is TRBJ2-1; 12 bases are shared with TRBD2. After removal of 1 base from V and 3 bases from J, the junction contained 7 bases not matched to a gene. This CDR3 has 18 amino acids. From germline, CDR1 is SGHTA and CDR2 FQGNSA. The CDR3 sequence is CASSLVVTSGRIYNEQFF. The CDR3 nucleotides read TGTGCCAGCAGCTTAGTAGTTACTAGCGGGAGGATCTACAATGAGCAGTTCTTC. Full variable domain (missing parts from reference TRBV7-2 and TRBJ2-1): GAGVSQSPSNKVTEKGKDVELRCDPISGHTALYWYRQSLGQGLEFLIYFQGNSAPDKSGLPSDRFSAERTGGSVSTLTIQRTQQEDSAVYLCASSLVVTSGRIYNEQFFGPGTRLTVL.

This clonotype has more than one count but fewer than ten. Since the library was made to target alpha chains, this beta chain is a stray read and its abundance is not meaningful. J is TRBJ1-1 and V is TRBV29-1; possibly TRBD1 for D (5 bases). CDR3 length equals 13 residues. V was cut by 1 base and J by 5 bases, with 11 bases left in between. Germline CDR1 is SQVTM and CDR2 is ANQGSEA. The CDR3 nucleotides are TGCAGCGTTGAAGGCCGGGGGGGAACTGAAGCTTTCTTT. Translated: CSVEGRGGTEAFF. Combining the CDR3 with reference TRBV29-1 and TRBJ1-1 gives the whole variable domain SAVISQKPSRDICQRGTSLTIQCQVDSQVTMMFWYRQQPGQSLTLIATANQGSEATYESGFVIDKFPISRPNLTFSTLTVSNMSPEDSSIYLCSVEGRGGTEAFFGQGTRLTVV.

This clonotype was picked up many times. The library was built for alpha chains, so this beta chain is an off-target read and its size means little. The chain is built from TRBV29-1 and TRBJ1-2, with 7 bases identical to TRBD1. The CDR3 contains 14 residues. Germline V gene lookup returns CDR1 SQVTM and CDR2 ANQGSEA. Trimming at V came to 5 bases and at J to 5 bases, leaving 11 bases not matched to a gene. The CDR3, as DNA: TGCAGCGTTCGAGGGGAGGACAGGCGGTATGGCTACACCTTC. Its protein product is CSVRGEDRRYGYTF.

This clonotype was seen at least ten times. This beta chain appears as a stray read in a library generated for alpha chains; its size is not informative. The J gene is TRBJ2-4, the V gene TRBV12-3 or TRBV12-4, with a possible D match to TRBD2 (5 bases). This CDR3 spans 13 amino acids. Trimming left V 3 bases short and J 8 bases short, with 11 bases between. CDR3 in DNA: TGTGCCAGCAGTTTGAGGGAGAGGCACATTCAGTACTTC. Its translation is CASSLRERHIQYF.

This clonotype was found many times. The library was prepared for alpha chains; this beta chain is a stray read, so its frequency means little. V is TRBV7-2 and J is TRBJ1-1, with a possible D match to TRBD1 (6 bases). Germline V gene lookup returns CDR1 SGHTA and CDR2 FQGNSA. The V gene lost 2 bases and the J gene lost 3 bases, with 16 bases spanning the gap. There are 16 residues in the CDR3. CDR3 residues: CASSLRVSDRYTEAFF. CDR3 nucleotide sequence: TGTGCCAGCAGCTTACGAGTCAGCGACAGGTACACTGAAGCTTTCTTT.

This clonotype was found many times. Found in a library prepared for alpha chains, this beta chain is an off-target read, and its abundance has little meaning. The rearrangement links TRBV5-5 to TRBJ1-5; D gene uncertain. V lost 0 bases to trimming and J lost 2 bases, with 9 bases between them. The CDR3 contains 15 residues. Per germline, CDR1 SGHKS and CDR2 YYEKEE (reference sequence). The CDR3 nucleotides are TGTGCCAGCAGCTTGGGGGCTCGGGGCAATCAGCCCCAGCATTTT. The encoded protein is CASSLGARGNQPQHF.

To note about this clonotype: This beta chain appears as a stray read in a library generated for alpha chains; its size is not informative. The J gene is TRBJ1-6, the V gene TRBV19, with 7 bases aligning to TRBD1. Germline V CDR1 and CDR2: LNHDA, SQIVND (reference sequence). V lost 7 bases, J lost 8 bases, and 8 bases stayed unmatched. This CDR3 is 14 amino acids long. The CDR3 reads CASNRQGRDSPLHF. The DNA of the CDR3 is TGTGCCAGTAACCGACAGGGAAGAGATTCACCCCTCCACTTT. Full variable domain (rest looked up from reference TRBV19 and TRBJ1-6): DGGITQSPKYLFRKEGQNVTLSCEQNLNHDAMYWYRQDPGQGLRLIYYSQIVNDFQKGDIAEGYSVSREKKESFPLTVTSAQKNPTAFYLCASNRQGRDSPLHFGNGTRLTVT.

This clonotype was counted ten times or more. This beta chain turned up in a library designed for alpha chains; as an off-target read, its abundance says little. The chain joins TRBV7-2 to TRBJ1-3, with D tentatively TRBD1 (6 bases). The CDR3 is 15 amino acids. With 5 bases removed from V and 4 bases from J, the gap between germline ends came to 15 bases. Germline V gene sequence: CDR1 SGHTA, CDR2 FQGNSA. CDR3 protein: CASSVDSRQGNTIYF. DNA for the CDR3: TGTGCCAGCAGCGTGGACAGTCGTCAAGGAAACACCATATATTTT.

The table lists this clonotype with many counts. This beta chain came through as a stray read in a library set up for alpha chains, and its size says little. The chain couples TRBV15 to TRBJ2-5, with D possibly matching TRBD2 (6 bases). CDR3 length: 14 amino acids. The V end was cut by 5 bases, the J end by 2 bases, with 12 bases between. Germline lookup yields CDR1 LNHNV and CDR2 YYDKDF (reference sequence). The CDR3 protein is CATSLRDGQETQYF. In DNA form, the CDR3 reads TGTGCCACCAGCCTGCGGGACGGTCAAGAGACCCAGTACTTC. Complete variable domain (other parts from reference TRBV15 and TRBJ2-5): DAMVIQNPRYQVTQFGKPVTLSCSQTLNHNVMYWYQQKSSQAPKLLFHYYDKDFNNEADTPDNFQSRRPNTSFCFLDIRSPGLGDTAMYLCATSLRDGQETQYFGPGTRLLVL.

This clonotype was found a few times. Because the library targeted alpha chains, this beta chain is an off-target read whose size means little. The chain has TRBV5-5 and TRBJ1-3; no reliable D call. Trimming stripped 4 bases from V and 0 bases from J, with 14 bases between. Germline assignment: CDR1 SGHKS and CDR2 YYEKEE (reference sequence). The length of the CDR3 is 16 residues. The CDR3 spells CASSLGGYSSGNTIYF. CDR3 DNA sequence: TGTGCCAGCAGCCTGGGCGGTTACAGCTCTGGAAACACCATATATTTT.

With regard to this clonotype: This clone may be a read error of a much larger clone one base away. A library made for alpha chains picked up this beta chain off target, so its size means little. This chain's CDR3 is CASSDAEREEVYGYTF. Here the CDR3 DNA reads TGCGCCAGCAGTGACGCGGAGCGCGAAGAGGTCTATGGCTACACCTTC. The chain is built from TRBV10-2 and TRBJ1-2, with D unclear. V was trimmed by 3 bases and J by 4 bases, leaving 18 bases between them. The CDR3 extends over 16 amino acids. CDR1 WSHSY and CDR2 SAAADI come from the germline V gene.

In the case of this clonotype: It may be a read error: a sequence one base away is much more abundant. This beta chain turned up in a library designed for alpha chains; as an off-target read, its abundance says little. The chain joins TRBV13 to TRBJ2-1; D may correspond to TRBD1 or TRBD2 (6 bases each). From germline, CDR1 is PRHDT and CDR2 FYEKMQ (reference sequence). The CDR3 has 15 residues. The CDR3 DNA follows: TGTTCCAGCAGCTCAAGGGGGGCCTCCTACAATGAGCAGTTCTTC. Translated: CSSSSRGASYNEQFF.

This clonotype was recorded many times. This beta chain slipped into a library made for alpha chains as a stray read, so its size is not meaningful. The chain employs TRBV10-3 and TRBJ1-1; 8 nucleotides match TRBD1. The V and J ends lost 7 bases and 3 bases, in that order; junction bases with no gene match: 7. The length of the CDR3 is 14 residues. Germline V CDR1 and CDR2: ENHRY, SYGVKD. This chain's CDR3 is CAITRTGSDTEAFF. The CDR3 nucleotides are TGTGCCATCACCCGGACAGGGTCGGACACTGAAGCTTTCTTT.